This T cell receptor beta chain is from a study of shared clonotypes between healthy human individuals (dated by TCRdb to 2020 to 2022). A note on the overall study: The cohort included a few men and a couple of women between 18 and 49 years of age. To increase sequencing depth and limit assay-specific biases, different laboratories used diverse techniques to prepare libraries and sequence TCR repertoires. To estimate repertoire size and how much clonotype sharing occurs between individuals, the study deeply sequenced the blood TCR repertoires of several healthy adults. Each donor's leukapheresis produced roughly between about 0.9 and 9.5 billion PBMCs. For each donor, CD4 naive and CD4 memory were each given three plates, CD8 naive was given two plates, and CD8 memory was given one plate.

The CDR3, from cysteine to phenylalanine, totals 16 residues. Only the CDR3 region is kept as DNA, spanning 48 bases read in frame from base 1. V was cut back by 1 base and J by 3 bases, leaving a gap of 12 bases between them. The germline V gene (reference sequence) supplies CDR1 SEHNR and CDR2 FQNEAQ. Using the deep immunoSEQ assay, multiplex PCR amplified TCR CDR3 regions from genomic DNA. For each cell subset, the extracted genomic DNA was distributed evenly across all wells of several immunoSEQ 96-well plates, and each plate served as one replicate. For sorted subsets, about 200 ng genomic DNA, equal to about 30,000 T cell genomes, was loaded into each replicate PCR. Purified libraries were measured with a Qubit 3.0 fluorometer, size-checked on a Bioanalyzer 2100, and measured again with the KAPA Library Quantification kit. Each immunoSEQ 96-well plate was sequenced on its own single-read 150-cycle Illumina NextSeq 550 flow cell. As for the authors' bioinformatics: The immunoSEQ output contained only junctional sequences without quality scores, so filtering could not match that applied to full-length reads. Sequences were annotated with PyIR, a Python wrapper for IgBLAST v1.9, using IMGT germline references to assign V/J genes and CDR3. Any read was removed if the V/J assignment was weak (E-value above 1e-6), the CDR3 was missing, or the read contained stop codons, out-of-frame junctions, or ambiguous translated residues. V3J clonotypes were defined as sequences sharing an identical inferred V gene, J gene, and CDR3 amino acid sequence. To compute the percentage overlap between repertoires, the number of shared unique clonotypes was divided by the size of the smaller repertoire. RTK rarefaction, the Chao1 estimator, and Recon v2.1 estimates of unobserved clonotypes were used to assess repertoire richness. OLGA was used to compute generation probabilities for all TCRbeta clonotypes that the gDNA method yielded from a handful of donors. This is the immuneACCESS table as TCRdb keeps it, with only in-frame sequences that have V and J called. A part of the clones is gone; compared with another copy, unresolved V genes explain less than half, and the rest is unexplained. V and J calls and clone size follow that table, whereas D and trimming were derived from the DNA. The sample includes approximately 2,200,000 clones, with about 92% observed a single time. More than 1.5% of the sample goes to the ten largest clones.

With respect to this clone: Its target antigen remains unknown. No much larger clone exists at a distance of one base, and base qualities are not known.

For the CD8 naive samples, CD45RO-negative cells were positively selected for CCR7, yielding a CD45RA+CCR7+ population from which TemRA cells were excluded. Donors were healthy HIV-negative adults with no recently reported acute infections or vaccinations. Every donor was a Caucasian adult residing in Nashville, Tennessee, USA. Blood was obtained by leukapheresis, after which PBMCs were separated by Ficoll-Histopaque density gradient centrifugation and cryopreserved in liquid nitrogen vapor phase. Purity and quantity of every magnetically sorted T cell population were checked by analytical flow cytometry. From each sorted fraction, genomic DNA was isolated and quantified by UV absorbance on a Nanodrop 2000c. Paper-wide results and their limitations: Across a few donors, approximately 5% of naive CD4, approximately 4% of naive CD8, approximately 2.5% of memory CD4, and under 0.45% of memory CD8 clonotypes were shared. The genetic and exposure-history diversity represented was limited by the small number of donors. Incomplete sequencing was indicated by rarefaction of sorted-subset datasets, despite the large sequencing depth. Only blood was sampled, and tissue TCR repertoires likely differ from those in blood. Compared with non-shared clonotypes, the clonotypes found in all four sorted-subset donors had higher generation probabilities. Pairwise subsampling led to the expectation that sequencing depth would affect the degree of clonotype sharing among donors. Naive subsets generally had larger estimated clonotype richness than memory subsets.

This receptor was taken from a man younger than 35 in good health. Some clones in this sample may be carry-over from other donors' samples. Recombination joined TRBV7-9 with TRBJ2-2; D gene: possibly TRBD2, on 6 matching bases. The sequencing sample was made of naive CD8+ T cells from PBMCs. According to the study, the label for this sample's cell subset or site signals: CD45RA+CCR7+. The CDR3 protein is CASSLVAGSYTGELFF. The bases are TGTGCCAGCAGCTTAGTGGCGGGATCATACACCGGGGAGCTGTTTTTT.